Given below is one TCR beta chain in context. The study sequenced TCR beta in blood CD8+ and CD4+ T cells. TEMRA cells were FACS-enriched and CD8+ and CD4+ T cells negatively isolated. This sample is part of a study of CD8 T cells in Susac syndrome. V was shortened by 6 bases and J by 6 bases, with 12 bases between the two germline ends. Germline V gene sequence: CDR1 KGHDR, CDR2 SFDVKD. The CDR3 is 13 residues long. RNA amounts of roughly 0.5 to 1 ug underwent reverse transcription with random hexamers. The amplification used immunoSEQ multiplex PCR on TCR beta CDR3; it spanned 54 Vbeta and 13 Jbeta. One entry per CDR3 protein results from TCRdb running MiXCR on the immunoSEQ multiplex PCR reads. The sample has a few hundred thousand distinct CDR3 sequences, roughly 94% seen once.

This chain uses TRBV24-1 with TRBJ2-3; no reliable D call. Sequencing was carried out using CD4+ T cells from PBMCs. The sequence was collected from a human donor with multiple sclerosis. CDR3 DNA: TGTGCCACCAGTCTTGGTTATGGCGATACGCAGTATTTT. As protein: CATSLGYGDTQYF.